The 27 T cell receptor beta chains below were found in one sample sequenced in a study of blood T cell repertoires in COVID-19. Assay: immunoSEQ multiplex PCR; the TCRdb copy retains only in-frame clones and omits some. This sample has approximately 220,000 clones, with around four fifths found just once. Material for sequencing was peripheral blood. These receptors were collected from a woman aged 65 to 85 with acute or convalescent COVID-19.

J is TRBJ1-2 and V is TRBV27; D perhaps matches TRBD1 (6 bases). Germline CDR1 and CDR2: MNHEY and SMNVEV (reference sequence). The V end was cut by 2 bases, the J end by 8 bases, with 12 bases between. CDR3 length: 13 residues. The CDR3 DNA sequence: TGTGCCAGCAGTTTAAACAGGGAAAGCGGCTACACCTTC. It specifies CASSLNRESGYTF.

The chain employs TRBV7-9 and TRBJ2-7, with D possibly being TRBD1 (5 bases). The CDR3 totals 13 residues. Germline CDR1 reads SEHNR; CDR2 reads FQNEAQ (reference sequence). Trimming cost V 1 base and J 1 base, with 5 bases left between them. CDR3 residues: CASSLDRSYEQYF. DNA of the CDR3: TGTGCCAGCAGCTTAGACAGGTCCTACGAGCAGTACTTC.

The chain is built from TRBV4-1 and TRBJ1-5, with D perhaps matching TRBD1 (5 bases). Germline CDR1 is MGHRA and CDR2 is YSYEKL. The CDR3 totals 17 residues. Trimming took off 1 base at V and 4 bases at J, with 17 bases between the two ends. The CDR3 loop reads CASSQGVKRGGNQPQHF. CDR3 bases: TGCGCCAGCAGCCAAGGAGTAAAACGGGGGGGGAATCAGCCCCAGCATTTT.

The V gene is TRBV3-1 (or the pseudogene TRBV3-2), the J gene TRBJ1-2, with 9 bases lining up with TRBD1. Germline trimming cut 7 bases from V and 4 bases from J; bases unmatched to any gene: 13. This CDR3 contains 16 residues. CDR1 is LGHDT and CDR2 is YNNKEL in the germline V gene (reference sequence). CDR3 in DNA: TGTGCCAGCAACAGGGGACAGGGATGGTTGGGCTATGGCTACACCTTC. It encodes CASNRGQGWLGYGYTF.

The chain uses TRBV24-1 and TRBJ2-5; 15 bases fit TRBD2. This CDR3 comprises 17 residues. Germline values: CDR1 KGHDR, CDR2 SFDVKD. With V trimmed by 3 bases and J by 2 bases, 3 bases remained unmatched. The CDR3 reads CATSDPGTSGGQETQYF. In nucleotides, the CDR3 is TGTGCCACCAGTGATCCTGGGACTAGCGGGGGGCAAGAGACCCAGTACTTC.

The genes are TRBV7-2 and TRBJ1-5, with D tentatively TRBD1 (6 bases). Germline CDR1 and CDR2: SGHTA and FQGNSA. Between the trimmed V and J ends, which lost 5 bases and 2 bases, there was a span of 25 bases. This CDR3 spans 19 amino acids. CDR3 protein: CASSTQGWPDGLGNQPQHF. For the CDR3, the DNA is TGTGCCAGCAGCACTCAGGGGTGGCCTGATGGTCTAGGCAATCAGCCCCAGCATTTT. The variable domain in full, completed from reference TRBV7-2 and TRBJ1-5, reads GAGVSQSPSNKVTEKGKDVELRCDPISGHTALYWYRQSLGQGLEFLIYFQGNSAPDKSGLPSDRFSAERTGGSVSTLTIQRTQQEDSAVYLCASSTQGWPDGLGNQPQHFGDGTRLSIL.

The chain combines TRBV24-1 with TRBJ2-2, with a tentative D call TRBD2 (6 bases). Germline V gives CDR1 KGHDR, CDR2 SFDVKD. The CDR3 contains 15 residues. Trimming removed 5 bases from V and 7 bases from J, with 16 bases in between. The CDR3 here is CATSGSGWGDGELFF. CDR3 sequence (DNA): TGTGCCACCAGTGGATCAGGTTGGGGGGACGGGGAGCTGTTTTTT.

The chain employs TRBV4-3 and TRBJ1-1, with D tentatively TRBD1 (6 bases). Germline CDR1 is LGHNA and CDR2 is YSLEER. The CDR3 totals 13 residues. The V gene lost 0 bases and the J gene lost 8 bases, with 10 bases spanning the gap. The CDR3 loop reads CASSQDLRGEAFF. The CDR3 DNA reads TGCGCCAGCAGCCAAGATCTGAGGGGGGAAGCTTTCTTT.

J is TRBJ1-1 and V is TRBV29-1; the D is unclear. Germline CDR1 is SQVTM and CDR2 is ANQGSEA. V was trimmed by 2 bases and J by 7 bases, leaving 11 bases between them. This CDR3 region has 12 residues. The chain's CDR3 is CSVEPTVYEAFF. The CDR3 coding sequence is TGCAGCGTTGAACCAACAGTCTATGAAGCTTTCTTT.

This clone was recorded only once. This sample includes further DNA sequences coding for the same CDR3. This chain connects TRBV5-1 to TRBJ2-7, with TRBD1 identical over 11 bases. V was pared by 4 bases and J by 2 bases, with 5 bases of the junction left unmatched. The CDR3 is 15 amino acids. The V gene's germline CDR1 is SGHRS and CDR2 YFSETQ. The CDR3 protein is CASSLEGQGAYEQYF. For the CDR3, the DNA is TGCGCCAGCAGCCTTGAGGGACAGGGGGCCTACGAGCAGTACTTC.

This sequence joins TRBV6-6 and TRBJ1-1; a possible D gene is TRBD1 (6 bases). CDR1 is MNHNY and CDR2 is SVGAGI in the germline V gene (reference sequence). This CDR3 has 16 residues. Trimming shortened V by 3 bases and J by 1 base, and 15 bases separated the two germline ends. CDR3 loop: CASSYNRQAGNTEAFF. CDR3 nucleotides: TGTGCCAGCAGTTATAACCGACAGGCAGGGAACACTGAAGCTTTCTTT.

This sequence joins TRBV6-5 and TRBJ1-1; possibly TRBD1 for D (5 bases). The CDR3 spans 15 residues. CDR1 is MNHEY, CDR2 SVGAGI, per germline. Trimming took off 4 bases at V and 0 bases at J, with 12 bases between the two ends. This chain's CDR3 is CASSLSTDMNTEAFF. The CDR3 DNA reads TGTGCCAGCAGTTTATCGACGGACATGAACACTGAAGCTTTCTTT.

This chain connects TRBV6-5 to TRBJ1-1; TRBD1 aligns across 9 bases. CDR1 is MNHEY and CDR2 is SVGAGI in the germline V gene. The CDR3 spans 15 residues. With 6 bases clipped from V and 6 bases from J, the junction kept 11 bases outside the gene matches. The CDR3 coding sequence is TGTGCCAGCAGCCTTAACAGGGGGCAGGAGGCTGAAGCTTTCTTT. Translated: CASSLNRGQEAEAFF.

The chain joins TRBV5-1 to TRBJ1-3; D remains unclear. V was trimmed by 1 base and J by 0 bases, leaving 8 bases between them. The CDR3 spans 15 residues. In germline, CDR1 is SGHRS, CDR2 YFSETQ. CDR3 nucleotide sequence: TGCGCCAGCAGCTTGCTCGGGGACTCTGGAAACACCATATATTTT. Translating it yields CASSLLGDSGNTIYF.

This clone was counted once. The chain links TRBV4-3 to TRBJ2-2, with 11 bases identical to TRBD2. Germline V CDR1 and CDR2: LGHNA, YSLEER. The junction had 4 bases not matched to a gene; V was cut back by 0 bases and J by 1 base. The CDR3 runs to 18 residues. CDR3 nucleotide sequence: TGCGCCAGCAGCCAAGATCCTAGCGGGGGGAGGAACACCGGGGAGCTGTTTTTT. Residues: CASSQDPSGGRNTGELFF.

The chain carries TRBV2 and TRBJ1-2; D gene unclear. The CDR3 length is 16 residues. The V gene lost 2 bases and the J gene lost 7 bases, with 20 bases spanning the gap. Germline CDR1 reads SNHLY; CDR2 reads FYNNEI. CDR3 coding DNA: TGTGCCAGCAGTGAACGGTTCGGTGTAGTACCTCGTGGCTACACCTTC. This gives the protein CASSERFGVVPRGYTF.

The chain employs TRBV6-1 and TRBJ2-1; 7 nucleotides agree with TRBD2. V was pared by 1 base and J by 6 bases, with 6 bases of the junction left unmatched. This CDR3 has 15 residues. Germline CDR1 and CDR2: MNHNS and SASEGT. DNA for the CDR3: TGTGCCAGCAGTGAAGGGGGTAGCGGGTCCAATGAGCAGTTCTTC. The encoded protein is CASSEGGSGSNEQFF.

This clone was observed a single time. CDR3 nucleotide sequence: TGTGCCAGCAGTTACGGACGACTAGCGGGGCGCAACGAGCAGTACTTC. Protein product: CASSYGRLAGRNEQYF. The chain has TRBV6-2 or TRBV6-3 and TRBJ2-7, with 11 bases matching TRBD2. Losses at the gene ends were 2 bases for V and 5 bases for J; bases not matched to a gene: 8. The CDR3 sequence is 16 residues long. Germline V gene lookup returns CDR1 MNHEY and CDR2 SVGEGT.

CDR3 nucleotides: TGTGCCAGCAGCCCTAGCGGGGGGCTCACAGATACGCAGTATTTT. Translation gives CASSPSGGLTDTQYF. The chain links TRBV11-2 to TRBJ2-3; 11 bases align to TRBD2. Germline V gene lookup returns CDR1 SGHAT and CDR2 FQNNGV. V shed 5 bases, J shed 2 bases, and the junction held 3 bases outside the gene matches. CDR3 length: 15 amino acids.

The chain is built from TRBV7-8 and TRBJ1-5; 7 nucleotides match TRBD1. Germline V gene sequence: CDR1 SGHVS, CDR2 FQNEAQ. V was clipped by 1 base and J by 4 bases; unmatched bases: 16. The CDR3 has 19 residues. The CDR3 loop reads CASSLGWWDSGIANQPQHF. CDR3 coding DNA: TGTGCCAGCAGCTTAGGTTGGTGGGACAGTGGTATAGCAAATCAGCCCCAGCATTTT.

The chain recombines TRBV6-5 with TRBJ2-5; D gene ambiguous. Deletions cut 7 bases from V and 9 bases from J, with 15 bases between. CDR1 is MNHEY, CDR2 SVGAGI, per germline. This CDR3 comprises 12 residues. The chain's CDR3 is CASNSQRSSQYF. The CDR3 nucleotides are TGTGCCAGCAACTCCCAAAGATCATCCCAGTACTTC.

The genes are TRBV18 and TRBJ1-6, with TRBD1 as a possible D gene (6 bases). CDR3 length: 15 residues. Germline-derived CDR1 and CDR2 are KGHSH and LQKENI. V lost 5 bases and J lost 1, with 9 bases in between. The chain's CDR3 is CASSGQGSYNSPLHF. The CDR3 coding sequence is TGTGCCAGCTCAGGTCAGGGGTCCTATAATTCACCCCTCCACTTT.

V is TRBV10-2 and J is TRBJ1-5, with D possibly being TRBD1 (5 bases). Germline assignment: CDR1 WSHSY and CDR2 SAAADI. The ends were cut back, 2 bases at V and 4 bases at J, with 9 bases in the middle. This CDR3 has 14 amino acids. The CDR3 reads CASSETGRNQPQHF. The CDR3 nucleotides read TGCGCCAGCAGTGAGACAGGACGAAATCAGCCCCAGCATTTT.

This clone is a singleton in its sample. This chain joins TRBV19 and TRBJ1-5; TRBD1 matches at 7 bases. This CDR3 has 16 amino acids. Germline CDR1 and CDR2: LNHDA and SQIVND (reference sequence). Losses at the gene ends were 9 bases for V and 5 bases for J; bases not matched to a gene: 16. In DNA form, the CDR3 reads TGTGCCAGCCCGAGGGGAGCCAGGGGGAGTCATCAGCCCCAGCATTTT. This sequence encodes CASPRGARGSHQPQHF.

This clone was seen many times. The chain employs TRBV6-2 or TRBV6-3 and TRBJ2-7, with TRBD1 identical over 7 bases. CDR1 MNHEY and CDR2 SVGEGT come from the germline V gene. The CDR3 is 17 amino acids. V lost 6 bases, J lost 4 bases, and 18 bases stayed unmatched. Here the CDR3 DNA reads TGTGCCAGCAGCCTCGACTTACTGACAGGGAATCGGTACGAGCAGTACTTC. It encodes CASSLDLLTGNRYEQYF.

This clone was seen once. The CDR3 protein is CSVDRIRSREKLFF. The CDR3, as DNA: TGCAGCGTTGATAGAATCAGATCGAGGGAAAAACTGTTTTTT. This sequence joins TRBV29-1 and TRBJ1-4; unclear D gene. The CDR3 has 14 residues. CDR1 and CDR2 (germline): SQVTM, ANQGSEA. V lost 3 bases to trimming and J lost 8 bases, with 16 bases between them.

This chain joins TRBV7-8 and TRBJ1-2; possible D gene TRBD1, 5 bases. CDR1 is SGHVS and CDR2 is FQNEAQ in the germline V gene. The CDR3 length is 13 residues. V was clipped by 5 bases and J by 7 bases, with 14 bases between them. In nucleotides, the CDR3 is TGTGCCAGCAGCCGTGACAGCCCCGGTGGCTACACCTTC. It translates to CASSRDSPGGYTF.